A single sample is the source of the 9 T cell receptor beta chains below, sequenced in a study of shared clonotypes between healthy human individuals. Assay: immunoSEQ multiplex PCR; the TCRdb copy retains only in-frame clones and omits some. The sample holds some 1 million clones, about 76% seen once. The specimen was memory CD4+ T cells sorted from blood. Noted subset: CD45RA-negative fraction. Source of these receptors: a man in his late teens or twenties in good health.

This clone was counted between two and nine times. The chain combines TRBV4-1 with TRBJ1-1; no definite D call. CDR1 is MGHRA and CDR2 is YSYEKL in the germline V gene. The CDR3 is made up of 15 amino acids. The ends were cut back, 1 base at V and 4 bases at J, with 13 bases in the middle. The CDR3 nucleotides are TGCGCCAGCAGCCAAGGACCGTCGGGGTCCACTGAAGCTTTCTTT. Translated: CASSQGPSGSTEAFF.

The CDR3 region has the DNA TGTGCCAGCAGCTCCACAGGGGCCTACACCGGGGAGCTGTTTTTT. This translates into CASSSTGAYTGELFF. The V gene is TRBV5-6, the J gene TRBJ2-2; 7 nucleotides match TRBD1. CDR3 length: 15 amino acids. Germline assignment: CDR1 SGHDT and CDR2 YYEEEE. Losses at the gene ends were 3 bases for V and 3 bases for J; bases not matched to a gene: 5.

V usage is TRBV7-6 and J usage is TRBJ2-1; D is uncertain. This CDR3 contains 14 residues. V lost 2 bases and J 5 bases, leaving 10 bases between the germline ends. In germline, CDR1 is SGHVS, CDR2 FNYEAQ. CDR3 amino acids: CASSLFIVNNEQFF. The CDR3 bases are TGTGCCAGCAGCTTATTTATCGTTAACAATGAGCAGTTCTTC.

V and J are TRBV27 and TRBJ2-1, with 13 bases aligning to TRBD2. The CDR3 length is 17 residues. The germline V gene encodes CDR1 MNHEY and CDR2 SMNVEV (reference sequence). V shed 5 bases and J 6 bases; nucleotides not matched to a gene: 10. In DNA form, the CDR3 reads TGTGCCAGCAGTCCTCGGACTAGCGGGAGTCTCCTCAATGAGCAGTTCTTC. Its translation is CASSPRTSGSLLNEQFF.

This clone showed up just a few times. Different DNA sequences within this sample yield the same CDR3. The chain is built from TRBV30 and TRBJ2-2; D possibly matches TRBD1 or TRBD2 (5 bases each). There are 15 residues in the CDR3. With 0 bases removed from V and 1 base from J, the gap between germline ends came to 9 bases. CDR1 is GTSNPN and CDR2 is SVGIG in the germline V gene (reference sequence). The CDR3 reads CAWSVLRGNTGELFF. The CDR3 coding sequence is TGTGCCTGGAGTGTACTGAGGGGGAACACCGGGGAGCTGTTTTTT.

This sequence joins TRBV5-1 and TRBJ2-7; 10 bases map to TRBD1. V shed 4 bases and J 5 bases; nucleotides not matched to a gene: 9. The length of the CDR3 is 15 residues. The germline gives CDR1 SGHRS, CDR2 YFSETQ. CDR3 in DNA: TGCGCCAGCAGCCCAGCCAGGACAGGGGGTGACGAGCAGTACTTC. Protein sequence: CASSPARTGGDEQYF.

The rearrangement uses TRBV19 and TRBJ2-7; TRBD1 matches at 9 bases. The CDR3 is made up of 15 amino acids. Germline V gene sequence: CDR1 LNHDA, CDR2 SQIVND (reference sequence). V lost 5 bases to trimming and J lost 1 base; unmatched junction nucleotides: 6. This chain's CDR3 is CASSPPGTGSYEQYF. The CDR3 DNA sequence: TGTGCCAGTAGTCCGCCCGGGACAGGGTCCTACGAGCAGTACTTC.

CDR3 in DNA: TGTGCCAGGAGCATTGGCGGAGGAGATACGCAGTATTTT. Protein product: CARSIGGGDTQYF. The chain combines TRBV2 with TRBJ2-3; maybe TRBD2 (5 bases). Germline V gene lookup returns CDR1 SNHLY and CDR2 FYNNEI. V lost 9 bases and J 5 bases, leaving 15 bases between the germline ends. The CDR3 totals 13 residues.

This clone was counted a few times. This chain links TRBV18 with TRBJ1-6; 10 bases fit TRBD1. Trimming cost V 5 bases and J 8 bases; bases outside gene matches: 3. The length of the CDR3 is 14 residues. Germline lookup yields CDR1 KGHSH and CDR2 LQKENI. The DNA for the CDR3 is TGTGCCAGCTCAACGACAGGGGGCGATTCACCCCTCCACTTT. Protein product: CASSTTGGDSPLHF.